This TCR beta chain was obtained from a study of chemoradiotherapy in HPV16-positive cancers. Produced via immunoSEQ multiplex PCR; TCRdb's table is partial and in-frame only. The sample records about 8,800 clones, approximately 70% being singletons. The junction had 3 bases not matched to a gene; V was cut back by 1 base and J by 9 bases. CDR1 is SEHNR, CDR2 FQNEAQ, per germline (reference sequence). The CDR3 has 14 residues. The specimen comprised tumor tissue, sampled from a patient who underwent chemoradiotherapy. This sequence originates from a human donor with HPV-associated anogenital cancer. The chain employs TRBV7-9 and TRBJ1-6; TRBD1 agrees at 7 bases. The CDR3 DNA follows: TGTGCCAGCAGCTTAGGACAGGGTGTTTCACCCCTCCACTTT. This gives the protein CASSLGQGVSPLHF.